These 26 T cell receptor beta chains share one sample of origin, sequenced in a study of cytomegalovirus exposure and HLA in healthy donors (dated 2017 in TCRdb). Libraries were made using the immunoSEQ multiplex PCR assay. For the multiplex PCR, a mixture combining 60 forward primers for TCR Vbeta segments and 13 reverse primers for TCR Jbeta segments was used. TCRdb mirrors the immuneACCESS table, restricted to in-frame sequences. Some clones are absent from its copies; in checked studies, under half trace to an unresolved V gene, and the reason for the others is unknown. A total of 150,000 to 170,000 clones appear in this sample, roughly 75% of them only once. The ten most abundant clones make up around 1.4% of the sample. The sequencing sample was made of PBMCs. All receptors derive from a man between 18 and 35 years old in good health and CMV-seronegative.

The J gene is TRBJ2-4, the V gene TRBV2; 8 bases are shared with TRBD2. There are 13 residues in the CDR3. Losses at the gene ends were 6 bases for V and 9 bases for J; bases not matched to a gene: 7. Germline CDR1 and CDR2: SNHLY and FYNNEI. CDR3 sequence (DNA): TGTGCCAGCAGGGGAGCGGGAGAAGTCATTCAGTACTTC. This gives the protein CASRGAGEVIQYF. The variable domain in full, completed from reference TRBV2 and TRBJ2-4, reads EPEVTQTPSHQVTQMGQEVILRCVPISNHLYFYWYRQILGQKVEFLVSFYNNEISEKSEIFDDQFSVERPDGSNFTLKIRSTKLEDSAMYFCASRGAGEVIQYFGAGTRLSVL.

Remarks on this clone: The junction does not match germline at one end; this may be a read error. V is TRBV30 and J is TRBJ1-2; 8 nucleotides align to TRBD1. Germline V CDR1 and CDR2: GTSNPN, SVGIG (reference sequence). This CDR3 contains 12 residues. DNA for the CDR3: TGTGTCTGGACTCCAGGGGGCTCTGGCTACACCTTC. Its translation is CVWTPGGSGYTF.

This clone was seen a few times. V usage is TRBV10-3 and J usage is TRBJ2-7, with TRBD2 identical over 9 bases. Germline V gene data show CDR1 as ENHRY and CDR2 as SYGVKD. V was clipped by 8 bases and J by 8 bases; unmatched bases: 10. CDR3 size: 13 residues. In DNA, the CDR3 is TGTGCCATCGCCCCCGATGGACTAGCGAAGCAGTACTTC. Amino acid sequence: CAIAPDGLAKQYF.

The chain has TRBV28 and TRBJ2-1, with 10 bases identical to TRBD2. J was trimmed by 9 bases and V by 6 bases; bases with no gene match: 11. Germline-derived CDR1 and CDR2 are MDHEN and SYDVKM. CDR3 length equals 15 residues. The CDR3 spells CASRDRTSGSLEQFF. The CDR3 region has the DNA TGTGCCAGCAGGGATCGGACTAGCGGTTCCCTTGAGCAGTTCTTC.

This clone has only a few counts. The rearrangement links TRBV5-4 to TRBJ2-1; no reliable D call. Germline CDR1 SGHNT, CDR2 YYREEE (reference sequence). This CDR3 comprises 15 residues. V lost 1 base, J lost 0 bases, and 8 bases lay in between. CDR3 nucleotides: TGTGCCAGCAGCTTGTCTAGTAGCTCCTACAATGAGCAGTTCTTC. It specifies CASSLSSSSYNEQFF.

The chain carries TRBV4-1 and TRBJ2-7; TRBD1 matches 9 bases. V lost 0 bases and J lost 6; bases outside the gene matches: 3. The CDR3 loop spans 14 amino acids. Per germline, CDR1 MGHRA and CDR2 YSYEKL. CDR3 sequence reads: CASSQEGQGREQYF. CDR3 sequence (DNA): TGCGCCAGCAGCCAAGAGGGACAGGGACGCGAGCAGTACTTC.

As DNA, the CDR3 is TGCGCCAGCAGTGGGACGGGAGAGTGGGATACGCAGTATTTT. It codes for CASSGTGEWDTQYF. This sequence joins TRBV10-1 and TRBJ2-3; D possibly corresponds to TRBD2 (6 bases). This CDR3 is 14 amino acids long. V was cut by 4 bases and J by 6 bases, with 14 bases left in between. Germline V gene sequence: CDR1 WNHNN, CDR2 SYGVQD (reference sequence).

The chain employs TRBV7-9 and TRBJ2-3; possible D gene TRBD1, 5 bases. The CDR3 sequence is 16 residues long. With 1 base removed from V and 2 bases from J, the gap between germline ends came to 13 bases. The germline gives CDR1 SEHNR, CDR2 FQNEAQ (reference sequence). The CDR3, as DNA: TGTGCCAGCAGCTTAGGCCTAGACAGATTCACAGATACGCAGTATTTT. Translated, it gives CASSLGLDRFTDTQYF. The complete variable domain, with remaining parts taken from reference TRBV7-9 and TRBJ2-3, reads DTGVSQNPRHKITKRGQNVTFRCDPISEHNRLYWYRQTLGQGPEFLTYFQNEAQLEKSRLLSDRFSAERPKGSFSTLEIQRTEQGDSAMYLCASSLGLDRFTDTQYFGPGTRLTVL.

The V call is TRBV7-6, the J call TRBJ2-2; tentative D call: TRBD1 (5 bases). Trimming took off 3 bases at V and 3 bases at J, with 20 bases between the two ends. This CDR3 region has 18 residues. Germline lookup yields CDR1 SGHVS and CDR2 FNYEAQ. Here the CDR3 reads CASSLAHRSADYTGELFF. The CDR3, as DNA: TGTGCCAGCAGCTTGGCCCACAGGTCCGCGGATTACACCGGGGAGCTGTTTTTT.

This clone was seen once. The CDR3 nucleotides read TGTGCCAGCAGCTTTCGCAGGAACACTGAAGCTTTCTTT. As protein: CASSFRRNTEAFF. The chain carries TRBV5-4 and TRBJ1-1; no definite D call. The ends were cut back, 2 bases at V and 1 base at J, with 6 bases in the middle. The CDR3 length is 13 residues. Per the germline V gene, CDR1 is SGHNT and CDR2 is YYREEE (reference sequence).

The chain is built from TRBV5-1 and TRBJ2-2, with a weak D call TRBD2 (6 bases). CDR1 SGHRS and CDR2 YFSETQ come from the germline V gene. The CDR3 runs to 18 residues. With 4 bases removed from V and 4 bases from J, the gap between germline ends came to 23 bases. This CDR3 reads CASSLRTTLTRGTGELFF. The CDR3 nucleotides are TGCGCCAGCAGCCTCCGGACTACCCTGACCCGAGGCACCGGGGAGCTGTTTTTT. The full variable domain, completed using reference TRBV5-1 and TRBJ2-2, is KAGVTQTPRYLIKTRGQQVTLSCSPISGHRSVSWYQQTPGQGLQFLFEYFSETQRNKGNFPGRFSGRQFSNSRSEMNVSTLELGDSALYLCASSLRTTLTRGTGELFFGEGSRLTVL.

The rearrangement uses TRBV28 and TRBJ1-5; 9 nucleotides agree with TRBD1. Germline-derived CDR1 and CDR2 are MDHEN and SYDVKM. The CDR3 has 13 residues. Trimming removed 5 bases from V and 5 bases from J; junction bases left unmatched: 1. The CDR3 sequence is CASSGQGYQPQHF. DNA for the CDR3: TGTGCCAGCAGTGGACAGGGGTATCAGCCCCAGCATTTT.

The chain links TRBV7-2 to TRBJ2-5, with 11 bases fitting TRBD2. V lost 1 base, J lost 1 base, and 11 bases stayed unmatched. Germline V gives CDR1 SGHTA, CDR2 FQGNSA. The CDR3 spans 19 residues. CDR3 sequence reads: CASSLGLLAGGTIQETQYF. In nucleotides, the CDR3 is TGTGCCAGCAGCTTAGGGTTGCTAGCGGGAGGCACAATCCAAGAGACCCAGTACTTC.

This rearrangement joins TRBV5-1 to TRBJ1-2; no definite D call. Germline assignment: CDR1 SGHRS and CDR2 YFSETQ. V was pared by 0 bases and J by 3 bases, with 9 bases between. The CDR3 has 14 amino acids. The CDR3, as DNA: TGCGCCAGCAGCTTGGGAACGGGATACTATGGCTACACCTTC. Its protein product is CASSLGTGYYGYTF.

This clone came up a few times. V usage is TRBV7-2 and J usage is TRBJ2-1; D is undetermined. The ends were cut back, 5 bases at V and 7 bases at J, with 9 bases in the middle. In germline, CDR1 is SGHTA, CDR2 FQGNSA. This CDR3 spans 12 amino acids. This chain's CDR3 is CASSLDTNEQFF. DNA of the CDR3: TGTGCCAGCAGCCTCGACACGAATGAGCAGTTCTTC.

With regard to this clone: Other DNA sequences of this sample code for an identical CDR3. The V gene is TRBV5-1, the J gene TRBJ2-5, with 8 bases fitting TRBD1. The germline V gene encodes CDR1 SGHRS and CDR2 YFSETQ. The V segment lost 1 base and the J segment 2 bases; nucleotides outside the gene matches: 4. This CDR3 is 15 amino acids long. In nucleotides, the CDR3 is TGCGCCAGCAGCTTGCGGACAGGGAATCAAGAGACCCAGTACTTC. Amino acids: CASSLRTGNQETQYF.

The rearrangement uses TRBV18 and TRBJ2-5; D is undetermined. The CDR3 totals 18 residues. Deletions cut 5 bases from V and 3 bases from J, with 25 bases between. Germline CDR1 reads KGHSH; CDR2 reads LQKENI. The CDR3 DNA reads TGTGCCAGCTCAACAACCGGGTCACAATCGGCCTCCAAAGAGACCCAGTACTTC. It translates to CASSTTGSQSASKETQYF.

For this clone: At the DNA level, this CDR3 is encoded by other sequences in the same sample as well. J is TRBJ2-7 and V is TRBV5-8; D might be TRBD2 (5 bases). Germline CDR1 reads SGHTS; CDR2 reads YDEGEE. Trimming shortened V by 5 bases and J by 0 bases, and 15 bases separated the two germline ends. This CDR3 has 15 amino acids. The CDR3 sequence: CASRPGLAASYEQYF. CDR3 sequence (DNA): TGTGCCAGCAGACCCGGACTGGCAGCCTCCTACGAGCAGTACTTC.

The rearrangement links TRBV6-4 to TRBJ2-3; no reliable D call. Germline assignment: CDR1 MRHNA and CDR2 SNTAGT. The V gene lost 6 bases and the J gene lost 0 bases, with 10 bases spanning the gap. The CDR3 covers 14 residues. CDR3 amino acids: CASRQDPSTDTQYF. DNA for the CDR3: TGTGCCAGCAGACAAGATCCCAGCACAGATACGCAGTATTTT.

The chain links TRBV5-1 to TRBJ2-5; 9 bases line up with TRBD1. The CDR3 contains 15 residues. V was clipped by 2 bases and J by 7 bases; unmatched bases: 9. Germline V lookup: CDR1 SGHRS, CDR2 YFSETQ. The CDR3 loop is CASSFSTGGEVTQYF. As DNA, the CDR3 is TGCGCCAGCAGCTTCTCGACAGGGGGGGAGGTGACCCAGTACTTC.

The rearrangement links TRBV27 to TRBJ2-1; D ambiguous. There are 12 residues in the CDR3. V was shortened by 5 bases and J by 3 bases, with 5 bases between the two germline ends. Germline values: CDR1 MNHEY, CDR2 SMNVEV (reference sequence). For the CDR3, the DNA is TGTGCCAGCAGTCTAGACTACAATGAGCAGTTCTTC. Amino acid sequence: CASSLDYNEQFF.

This chain connects TRBV29-1 to TRBJ2-1, with TRBD2 matching 12 bases. V lost 4 bases and J lost 12; bases outside the gene matches: 4. The CDR3 is made up of 12 amino acids. Per germline, CDR1 SQVTM and CDR2 ANQGSEA. In DNA form, the CDR3 reads TGCAGCGTTGCTAGCGGGAGGGCATGGCAGTTCTTC. Residues: CSVASGRAWQFF.

Details on this clone: The junction departs from germline at one end; a sequencing error may be responsible. This chain uses TRBV7-8 with TRBJ2-7; 9 bases fit TRBD2. Germline loops: CDR1 SGHVS, CDR2 FQNEAQ. The CDR3 totals 16 residues. Written as DNA, the CDR3 is TGTGCCAGCAGCCCTTCTCTAGCGGGGAGCTCCTACGAGCAGGACTTC. It translates to CASSPSLAGSSYEQDF.

V is TRBV4-3 and J is TRBJ1-2; D not resolved. CDR3 size: 14 residues. Germline V gene data show CDR1 as LGHNA and CDR2 as YSLEER. V was shortened by 4 bases and J by 3 bases, with 12 bases between the two germline ends. The CDR3 loop reads CASSPGVSDYGYTF. The CDR3 nucleotides are TGCGCCAGCAGCCCCGGGGTTAGCGACTATGGCTACACCTTC.

This chain links TRBV19 with TRBJ2-5; D perhaps matches TRBD2 (6 bases). Trimming removed 1 base at V and 12 bases at J, with 9 bases between. Germline V lookup: CDR1 LNHDA, CDR2 SQIVND (reference sequence). The CDR3 is 11 residues long. The CDR3 region has the DNA TGTGCCAGTAGTATAGGACGGGAGAAGTACTTC. Its translation: CASSIGREKYF.

This clone was recorded once. The V gene is TRBV5-1, the J gene TRBJ2-7, with 8 bases fitting TRBD2. The CDR3 spans 14 residues. Trimming at V came to 2 bases and at J to 0 bases, leaving 1 base not matched to a gene. Germline CDR1 is SGHRS and CDR2 is YFSETQ. CDR3 nucleotides: TGCGCCAGCAGCTTTAGCGGGACCTCCTACGAGCAGTACTTC. Encoded protein: CASSFSGTSYEQYF.